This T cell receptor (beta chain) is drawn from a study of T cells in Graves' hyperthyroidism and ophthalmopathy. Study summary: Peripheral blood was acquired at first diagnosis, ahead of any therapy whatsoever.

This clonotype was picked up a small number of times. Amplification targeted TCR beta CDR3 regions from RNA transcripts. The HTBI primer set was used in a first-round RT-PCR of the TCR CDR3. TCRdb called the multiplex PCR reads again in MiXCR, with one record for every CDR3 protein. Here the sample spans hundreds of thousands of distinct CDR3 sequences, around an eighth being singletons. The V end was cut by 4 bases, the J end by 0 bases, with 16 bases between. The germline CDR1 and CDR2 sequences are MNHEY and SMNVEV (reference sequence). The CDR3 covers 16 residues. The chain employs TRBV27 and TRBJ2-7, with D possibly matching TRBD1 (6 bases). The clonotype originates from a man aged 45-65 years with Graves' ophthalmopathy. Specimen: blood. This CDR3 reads CASSSLQGHSSYEQYF. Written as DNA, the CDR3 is TGTGCCAGCAGTTCCCTACAGGGCCATAGCTCCTACGAGCAGTACTTC.